The 3 T cell receptor beta chains below come from one sample, sequenced in a study of blood T cells in healthy people across ages. A second about 6 to 11 cycle PCR used barcoded and J-beta primers. TCRdb processed the 5' RACE reads anew with MiXCR; each CDR3 protein has one entry. Among about 1.6 million distinct CDR3 sequences listed, about 31% were seen once. Sequencing was carried out using blood. The receptors here all came from a woman in her thirties in good health.

This sequence joins TRBV5-1 and TRBJ2-1; 7 bases align to TRBD2. This CDR3 is 14 amino acids long. V dropped 0 bases and J dropped 7; count of bases not matched to a gene: 4. Germline V gives CDR1 SGHRS, CDR2 YFSETQ. For the CDR3, the DNA is TGCGCCAGCAGCTTGGGGTGGGAGGGAAATGAGCAGTTCTTC. Its protein is CASSLGWEGNEQFF.

As regards this clonotype: A much larger clone differs by one base, so this may be a read error. The chain joins TRBV5-5 to TRBJ2-5, with TRBD2 matching 9 bases. Germline lookup yields CDR1 SGHKS and CDR2 YYEKEE (reference sequence). The CDR3 spans 15 residues. CDR3 nucleotide sequence: TGTGCCAGCAGCTTGGAGGGACTAGCCCAAGAGATCCAGTACTTC. It codes for CASSLEGLAQEIQYF.

This clonotype was observed at least ten times. V gene TRBV10-3 combines with J gene TRBJ2-5; 14 bases fit TRBD2. V lost 2 bases, J lost 6 bases, and 8 bases stayed unmatched. From germline, CDR1 is ENHRY and CDR2 SYGVKD. The CDR3 has 17 amino acids. The CDR3 sequence is CAISELGGLAGGKTQYF. The CDR3 DNA sequence: TGTGCCATCAGTGAGCTGGGTGGACTAGCGGGAGGCAAGACCCAGTACTTC.